One sample yielded the 27 T cell receptor beta chains listed below, sequenced in a study of technical replicates of blood from a few donors. TCRdb keeps only in-frame clones here, not all; method: immunoSEQ multiplex PCR. The repertoire holds more than 80,000 clones, about 97% seen once, with just over 0.3% in the top ten. Source material: T cells isolated from PBMCs. These receptors originate from a human donor in good health.

The rearrangement links TRBV4-1 to TRBJ2-7; maybe TRBD2 (5 bases). Germline CDR1 and CDR2: MGHRA and YSYEKL. This CDR3 region has 16 residues. Trimming removed 0 bases at V and 5 bases at J, with 17 bases between. The DNA of the CDR3 is TGCGCCAGCAGCCAAGAAAGAACTAGTAGTTCCCACGAGCAGTACTTC. Protein sequence: CASSQERTSSSHEQYF.

V gene TRBV4-1 combines with J gene TRBJ1-2, with 11 positions matching TRBD1. Per germline, CDR1 MGHRA and CDR2 YSYEKL. V trimming: 3 bases; J trimming: 5 bases; junction bases outside the gene matches: 5. CDR3 length equals 15 residues. CDR3 DNA: TGCGCCAGCAGCCAGTCGGACAGGGGGCTATATGGCTACACCTTC. Residues: CASSQSDRGLYGYTF.

The CDR3 sequence is CASSSATGTKAKLHGYTF. In DNA form, the CDR3 reads TGTGCCAGCAGCTCCGCGACCGGGACAAAAGCTAAATTACACGGCTACACCTTC. This chain links TRBV11-3 with TRBJ1-2; tentative D call: TRBD1 (6 bases). V lost 4 bases to trimming and J lost 8 bases, with 29 bases between them. Per the germline V gene, CDR1 is SGHNT and CDR2 is YENEEA. This CDR3 region has 18 residues.

This clone was seen a handful of times. This chain connects TRBV10-3 to TRBJ1-1; 8 nucleotides match TRBD1. Germline V gene lookup returns CDR1 ENHRY and CDR2 SYGVKD. Trimming took 4 bases from V and 6 from J; bases not matched to a gene: 7. The CDR3 runs 14 residues. The CDR3 DNA reads as TGTGCCATCAGTGCCGGACAGGGAATAGCTGAAGCTTTCTTT. Translation gives CAISAGQGIAEAFF.

The chain carries TRBV28 and TRBJ2-3; 15 bases align to TRBD2. With 7 bases clipped from V and 2 bases from J, the junction kept 7 bases outside the gene matches. Germline assignment: CDR1 MDHEN and CDR2 SYDVKM. This CDR3 has 17 amino acids. The chain's CDR3 is CASTGLAGGRYTDTQYF. The CDR3 DNA is TGTGCCAGCACTGGACTAGCGGGAGGGCGGTACACAGATACGCAGTATTTT.

The CDR3 DNA follows: TGTGCCAGCAGCTTACAGGGGAACTATGGCTACACCTTC. Translation gives CASSLQGNYGYTF. The chain combines TRBV5-8 with TRBJ1-2; 7 bases map to TRBD1. V lost 2 bases and J lost 2; bases outside the gene matches: 0. CDR3 length equals 13 residues. Germline values: CDR1 SGHTS, CDR2 YDEGEE.

The V call is TRBV5-1, the J call TRBJ2-1; D not certain. V lost 1 base and J lost 8, with 10 bases in between. The CDR3 spans 13 residues. CDR1 is SGHRS, CDR2 YFSETQ, per germline. In nucleotides, the CDR3 is TGCGCCAGCAGCTTGACAGCAGCCTATGAGCAGTTCTTC. It is translated as CASSLTAAYEQFF.

V is TRBV4-3 and J is TRBJ1-3, with no clear D. V was trimmed by 0 bases and J by 0 bases, leaving 12 bases between them. The CDR3 length is 17 residues. Looked up from germline, CDR1 is LGHNA and CDR2 is YSLEER. The CDR3, as DNA: TGCGCCAGCAGCCAAGATCGAGGAAGGATCTCTGGAAACACCATATATTTT. Translation: CASSQDRGRISGNTIYF.

The chain joins TRBV11-2 to TRBJ2-7, with unresolved D. The CDR3 spans 15 residues. The ends were cut back, 0 bases at V and 0 bases at J, with 9 bases in the middle. Germline V gene sequence: CDR1 SGHAT, CDR2 FQNNGV. The CDR3 coding sequence is TGTGCCAGCAGCTTAGAGCGAAAGAGCTCCTACGAGCAGTACTTC. It is translated as CASSLERKSSYEQYF.

J is TRBJ2-3 and V is TRBV28; TRBD1 matches at 7 bases. V lost 4 bases and J lost 5; bases outside the gene matches: 9. This CDR3 spans 15 amino acids. Germline V gene data show CDR1 as MDHEN and CDR2 as SYDVKM. The CDR3 protein is CASSSLTGWVDTQYF. The CDR3 DNA follows: TGTGCCAGCAGTTCTCTGACAGGGTGGGTAGATACGCAGTATTTT. The full variable domain, with the rest looked up from reference TRBV28 and TRBJ2-3, is DVKVTQSSRYLVKRTGEKVFLECVQDMDHENMFWYRQDPGLGLRLIYFSYDVKMKEKGDIPEGYSVSREKKERFSLILESASTNQTSMYLCASSSLTGWVDTQYFGPGTRLTVL.

The rearrangement joins TRBV29-1 to TRBJ2-1; 7 bases line up with TRBD2. This CDR3 comprises 14 residues. Germline V gene lookup returns CDR1 SQVTM and CDR2 ANQGSEA. Germline trimming cut 5 bases from V and 3 bases from J; bases unmatched to any gene: 7. For the CDR3, the DNA is TGCAGCGTTAGGGACTACATCCACTACAATGAGCAGTTCTTC. As protein: CSVRDYIHYNEQFF.

This sequence joins TRBV25-1 and TRBJ2-1; a weak D match, TRBD2 (5 bases). Germline V CDR1 and CDR2: MGHDK, SYGVNS. The CDR3 contains 15 residues. V was clipped by 3 bases and J by 7 bases, with 16 bases between them. The CDR3 is CASSESSWRRNEQFF. As DNA, the CDR3 is TGTGCCAGCAGTGAGAGTAGCTGGAGGAGGAATGAGCAGTTCTTC.

The CDR3 DNA is TGTGCCAGCAGCTTCGACAGGTCGAACACTGAAGCTTTCTTT. As protein: CASSFDRSNTEAFF. The chain combines TRBV11-1 with TRBJ1-1; D is perhaps TRBD1 (6 bases). V was cut by 3 bases and J by 1 base, with 9 bases left in between. The germline V gene has CDR1 SGHAT and CDR2 FQDESV (reference sequence). This CDR3 contains 14 residues.

The chain joins TRBV6-1 to TRBJ2-5, with no clear D. The CDR3 contains 13 residues. The V gene lost 10 bases and the J gene lost 4 bases, with 16 bases spanning the gap. Germline V lookup: CDR1 MNHNS, CDR2 SASEGT. The CDR3 DNA is TGTGCCACCGCGACATGGTTTTTAGAGACCCAGTACTTC. Protein: CATATWFLETQYF.

The V gene is TRBV28, the J gene TRBJ1-2; 9 bases line up with TRBD1. The CDR3 has 13 amino acids. V lost 8 bases to trimming and J lost 4 bases; unmatched junction nucleotides: 5. Germline values: CDR1 MDHEN, CDR2 SYDVKM. The CDR3 DNA reads as TGTGCCAGCGGGGACAGGGTAGGCTATGGCTACACCTTC. Translated, it gives CASGDRVGYGYTF.

The V and J genes are TRBV7-8 and TRBJ2-7, with a possible D match to TRBD1 (6 bases). Germline CDR1 is SGHVS and CDR2 is FQNEAQ. V lost 3 bases, J lost 5 bases, and 14 bases lay in between. The CDR3 is 14 amino acids. The CDR3 region has the DNA TGTGCCAGCAGCTTGGGGACACTTACGAACGAGCAGTACTTC. Its protein is CASSLGTLTNEQYF.

The V call is TRBV7-3, the J call TRBJ2-1; 7 nucleotides line up with TRBD2. With 1 base clipped from V and 7 bases from J, the junction kept 7 bases outside the gene matches. Per the germline V gene, CDR1 is SGHTA and CDR2 is FQGTGA. This CDR3 comprises 15 residues. This CDR3 is CASSLSSGDENEQFF. The CDR3 DNA sequence: TGTGCCAGCAGCTTAAGCAGCGGGGACGAAAATGAGCAGTTCTTC.

The chain joins TRBV10-2 to TRBJ1-1; D may be TRBD1 (5 bases). This CDR3 has 12 residues. Germline loops: CDR1 WSHSY, CDR2 SAAADI. V shed 5 bases and J shed 10 bases, with 14 bases lying between them. CDR3 loop: CASSKGQARAFF. The CDR3 DNA is TGCGCCAGCAGTAAGGGGCAAGCGAGAGCTTTCTTT.

Only a few counts were recorded for this clone. The genes are TRBV11-2 and TRBJ1-1, with no clear D. V was cut by 4 bases and J by 0 bases, with 12 bases left in between. The V gene's germline CDR1 is SGHAT and CDR2 FQNNGV. The CDR3 spans 15 residues. The chain's CDR3 is CASSSLRGLNTEAFF. CDR3 DNA: TGTGCCAGCAGCTCTCTACGCGGGTTGAACACTGAAGCTTTCTTT.

The rearrangement joins TRBV7-2 to TRBJ1-5; D remains unclear. Germline assignment: CDR1 SGHTA and CDR2 FQGNSA. V gave up 2 bases and J gave up 2 bases, with 4 bases separating them. The CDR3 is 13 residues long. CDR3 in DNA: TGTGCCAGCAGCTTACCAGGCAATCAGCCCCAGCATTTT. This codes for CASSLPGNQPQHF.

The rearrangement joins TRBV27 to TRBJ2-1; the match to TRBD1 covers 9 bases. V dropped 2 bases and J dropped 9; count of bases not matched to a gene: 5. Looked up from germline, CDR1 is MNHEY and CDR2 is SMNVEV (reference sequence). There are 14 residues in the CDR3. This CDR3 reads CASSLGGTGREQFF. CDR3 sequence (DNA): TGTGCCAGCAGTTTAGGAGGGACAGGGCGTGAGCAGTTCTTC.

The chain has TRBV6-1 and TRBJ1-2; the D gene is possibly TRBD1 (5 bases). Per germline, CDR1 MNHNS and CDR2 SASEGT. This CDR3 has 16 amino acids. V lost 4 bases and J 3 bases, leaving 18 bases between the germline ends. CDR3 sequence (DNA): TGTGCCAGCAGTGGACATTCCAGGGAAGGATACTATGGCTACACCTTC. It specifies CASSGHSREGYYGYTF.

The chain has TRBV10-3 and TRBJ1-2; 7 positions match TRBD1. Germline CDR1 ENHRY, CDR2 SYGVKD. The CDR3 contains 13 residues. After removal of 0 bases from V and 6 bases from J, the junction contained 1 base not matched to a gene. The CDR3 DNA reads as TGTGCCATCAGTGAGTCAGGGGGCAATGGCTACACCTTC. Translating gives CAISESGGNGYTF.

The chain links TRBV29-1 to TRBJ2-2; D may be TRBD1 (6 bases). CDR3 length equals 13 residues. From germline, CDR1 is SQVTM and CDR2 ANQGSEA. Trimming cost V 8 bases and J 4 bases, with 14 bases left between them. The CDR3 sequence is CSFLGTSTGELFF. In DNA form, the CDR3 reads TGCAGCTTCCTCGGGACATCCACCGGGGAGCTGTTTTTT.

The chain joins TRBV6-1 to TRBJ2-7; no clear D. The CDR3 totals 13 residues. From germline, CDR1 is MNHNS and CDR2 SASEGT. Trimming took off 0 bases at V and 3 bases at J, with 6 bases between the two ends. DNA for the CDR3: TGTGCCAGCAGTGAAGCTGGGCTCTACGAGCAGTACTTC. Translation: CASSEAGLYEQYF.

The chain carries TRBV7-8 and TRBJ2-5; 7 nucleotides line up with TRBD1. The CDR3 covers 15 residues. J was trimmed by 6 bases and V by 1 base; bases with no gene match: 8. Germline V gives CDR1 SGHVS, CDR2 FQNEAQ. This CDR3 is CASSLVLTGAKTQYF. CDR3 DNA: TGTGCCAGCAGCTTAGTGCTCACAGGGGCCAAGACCCAGTACTTC.

The rearrangement joins TRBV7-3 to TRBJ1-2; 9 bases are shared with TRBD1. The V and J ends lost 2 bases and 8 bases, in that order; junction bases with no gene match: 3. The CDR3 extends over 13 amino acids. From germline, CDR1 is SGHTA and CDR2 FQGTGA. Here the CDR3 DNA reads TGTGCCAGCAGCTTAGGGACAGGGCAGGGCTACACCTTC. Translated, it gives CASSLGTGQGYTF.